The clone carrying this T cell receptor beta chain was observed a few times. Its target is not known. The CDR3 runs to 15 residues. From germline, CDR1 is SGHRS and CDR2 YFSETQ. Trimming took off 1 base at V and 4 bases at J, with 13 bases between the two ends. The data were taken from a study of identical twins. TCRdb reanalysed the 5' RACE reads using MiXCR and keeps one entry per CDR3 protein. The sample has hundreds of thousands of distinct CDR3 sequences, 15% to 20% seen once; the top ten hold over 10%. Study outcomes and limitations: Possibly, invariant MAIT and iNKT cells partly confounded zero-insertion analyses.

These data were also reused for a study on T cells expressing NK-cell markers.

This clonotype was sampled from a woman under 30 in good health. Sequenced material: PBMCs. This chain links TRBV5-1 with TRBJ2-3, with D perhaps matching TRBD2 (6 bases). CDR3 protein: CASSLWEDSADTQYF. CDR3 DNA: TGCGCCAGCAGCTTGTGGGAGGATAGTGCAGATACGCAGTATTTT.